Each of the 8 T cell receptor beta chains below was sequenced from the same sample in a study of T cells of healthy individuals. TCRdb redid the calling of the 5' RACE reads with MiXCR, one entry per CDR3 protein. Of around 98,000 distinct CDR3 sequences listed, under 20% are singletons. The receptors shown here come from a human donor in good health.

The rearrangement joins TRBV9 to TRBJ1-5; D gene uncertain. Germline V gene sequence: CDR1 SGDLS, CDR2 YYNGEE. V lost 0 bases, J lost 2 bases, and 9 bases lay in between. This CDR3 spans 15 amino acids. CDR3 residues: CASSVGWAGNQPQHF. In DNA, the CDR3 is TGTGCCAGCAGCGTAGGTTGGGCAGGCAATCAGCCCCAGCATTTT.

The gene calls are TRBV7-2 and TRBJ2-2; TRBD1 matches at 8 bases. V shed 5 bases and J 1 base; nucleotides not matched to a gene: 3. CDR1 and CDR2 from the germline V gene are SGHTA and FQGNSA. This CDR3 has 15 amino acids. Here the CDR3 DNA reads TGTGCCAGCAGCCCCAGGGGGCGGAACACCGGGGAGCTGTTTTTT. Encoded protein: CASSPRGRNTGELFF.

The rearrangement joins TRBV28 to TRBJ2-7; a weak D match, TRBD2 (5 bases). Germline lookup yields CDR1 MDHEN and CDR2 SYDVKM. The CDR3 has 13 amino acids. Trimming cost V 7 bases and J 7 bases, with 17 bases left between them. The CDR3 DNA is TGTGCCAGCACCTTTGGCCGGGGTCGGGAGCAGTACTTC. Translated: CASTFGRGREQYF.

The V and J genes are TRBV6-2 or TRBV6-3 and TRBJ1-2; D is undetermined. V lost 2 bases, J lost 4 bases, and 8 bases lay in between. CDR1 and CDR2 from the germline V gene are MNHEY and SVGEGT. The CDR3 is made up of 13 amino acids. This CDR3 is CASSYRTIYGYTF. The CDR3, as DNA: TGTGCCAGCAGTTACCGGACCATCTATGGCTACACCTTC.

In its sample, this clonotype was seen many times. The gene calls are TRBV6-6 and TRBJ2-2; D remains unclear. Per germline, CDR1 MNHNY and CDR2 SVGAGI (reference sequence). The CDR3 extends over 14 amino acids. Trimming cost V 2 bases and J 5 bases, with 9 bases left between them. The DNA for the CDR3 is TGTGCCAGCAGTTACCCCTTTTCGACCGGGGAGCTGTTTTTT. Residues: CASSYPFSTGELFF.

This clonotype came up many times. The CDR3 DNA is TGCAGTGCAGAGAGCGGGAACCAAGAGACCCAGTACTTC. This sequence encodes CSAESGNQETQYF. The chain is built from TRBV20-1 and TRBJ2-5, with TRBD2 identical over 7 bases. J gave up 0 bases and V 6 bases, and 4 bases lay outside the gene matches. The CDR3 length is 13 residues. Germline V gene sequence: CDR1 DFQATT, CDR2 SNEGSKA (reference sequence).

This chain joins TRBV12-3 or TRBV12-4 and TRBJ2-3; tentative D call: TRBD2 (6 bases). Trimming removed 5 bases from V and 0 bases from J, with 15 bases in between. The CDR3 loop spans 16 amino acids. The CDR3 coding sequence is TGTGCCAGCAGTCCATACCTAGCGTCTAGCACAGATACGCAGTATTTT. This codes for CASSPYLASSTDTQYF.

This clonotype was detected many times. As DNA, the CDR3 is TGCGCCAGCAGCTCCTGGACAGGGGGATTCGACGAGCAGTACTTC. The encoded protein is CASSSWTGGFDEQYF. V is TRBV5-1 and J is TRBJ2-7, with 10 bases matching TRBD1. V shed 3 bases, J shed 5 bases, and the junction held 8 bases outside the gene matches. The CDR3 runs to 15 residues. CDR1 SGHRS and CDR2 YFSETQ come from the germline V gene.